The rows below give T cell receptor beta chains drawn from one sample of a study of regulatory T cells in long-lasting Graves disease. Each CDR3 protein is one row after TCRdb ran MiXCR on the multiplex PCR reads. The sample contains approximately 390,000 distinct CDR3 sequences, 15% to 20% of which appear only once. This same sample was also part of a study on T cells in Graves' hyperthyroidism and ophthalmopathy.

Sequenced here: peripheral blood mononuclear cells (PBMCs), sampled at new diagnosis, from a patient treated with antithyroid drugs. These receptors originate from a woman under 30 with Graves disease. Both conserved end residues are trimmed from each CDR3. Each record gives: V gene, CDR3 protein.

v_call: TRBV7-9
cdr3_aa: ASSLSGQDKQY

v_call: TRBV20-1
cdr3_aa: SAFPPRGDTQY

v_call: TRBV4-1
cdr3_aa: ASSHRAESNQPQH

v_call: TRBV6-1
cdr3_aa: ASSGTHGGEQY

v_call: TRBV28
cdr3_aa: ASSPGTASYGYT

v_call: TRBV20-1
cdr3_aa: SARTNLHEQY

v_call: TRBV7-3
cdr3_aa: ASSLIPSDNEQF

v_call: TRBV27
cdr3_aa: ASATLNTEAF

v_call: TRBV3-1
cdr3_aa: ASSQPRLAGEETQY

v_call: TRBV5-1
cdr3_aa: ASSLAQGTGYGYT

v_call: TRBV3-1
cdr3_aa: ASSLTGANEKLF

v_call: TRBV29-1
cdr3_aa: SVDRGRLDEQF

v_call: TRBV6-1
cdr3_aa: ASSAPGQGAYQPQH

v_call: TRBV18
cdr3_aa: ASSPGTPDTQY

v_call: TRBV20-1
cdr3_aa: SASVQGGNQPQH

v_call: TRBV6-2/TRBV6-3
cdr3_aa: ASSGLGGAGDTQY

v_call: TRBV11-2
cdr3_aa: ASSLAAPQETQY

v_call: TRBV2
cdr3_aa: ASSQGLAGQETQY

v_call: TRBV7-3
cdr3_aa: ASSFLFLERGAGTQY

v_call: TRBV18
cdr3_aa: ASSEEPAAYEQY

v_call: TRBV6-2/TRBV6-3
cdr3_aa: ASRSGTGSREQY

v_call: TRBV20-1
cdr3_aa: SARPSALETQY

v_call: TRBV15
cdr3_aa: ATSRESSGEPHEQY